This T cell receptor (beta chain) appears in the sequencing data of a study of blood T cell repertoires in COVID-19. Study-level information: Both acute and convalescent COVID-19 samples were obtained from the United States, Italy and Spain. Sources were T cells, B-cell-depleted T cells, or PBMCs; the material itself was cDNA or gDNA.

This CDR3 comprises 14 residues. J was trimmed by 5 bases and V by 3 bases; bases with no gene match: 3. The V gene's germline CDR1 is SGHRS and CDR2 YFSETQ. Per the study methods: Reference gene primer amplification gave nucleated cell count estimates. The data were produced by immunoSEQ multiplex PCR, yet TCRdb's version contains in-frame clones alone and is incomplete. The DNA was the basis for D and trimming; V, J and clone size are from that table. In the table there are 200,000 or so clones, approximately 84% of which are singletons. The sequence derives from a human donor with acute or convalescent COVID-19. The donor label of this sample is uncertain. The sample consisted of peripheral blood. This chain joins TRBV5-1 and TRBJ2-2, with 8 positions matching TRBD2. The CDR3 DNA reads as TGCGCCAGCAGCTCTACTAGCGGTACCGGGGAGCTGTTTTTT. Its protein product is CASSSTSGTGELFF.